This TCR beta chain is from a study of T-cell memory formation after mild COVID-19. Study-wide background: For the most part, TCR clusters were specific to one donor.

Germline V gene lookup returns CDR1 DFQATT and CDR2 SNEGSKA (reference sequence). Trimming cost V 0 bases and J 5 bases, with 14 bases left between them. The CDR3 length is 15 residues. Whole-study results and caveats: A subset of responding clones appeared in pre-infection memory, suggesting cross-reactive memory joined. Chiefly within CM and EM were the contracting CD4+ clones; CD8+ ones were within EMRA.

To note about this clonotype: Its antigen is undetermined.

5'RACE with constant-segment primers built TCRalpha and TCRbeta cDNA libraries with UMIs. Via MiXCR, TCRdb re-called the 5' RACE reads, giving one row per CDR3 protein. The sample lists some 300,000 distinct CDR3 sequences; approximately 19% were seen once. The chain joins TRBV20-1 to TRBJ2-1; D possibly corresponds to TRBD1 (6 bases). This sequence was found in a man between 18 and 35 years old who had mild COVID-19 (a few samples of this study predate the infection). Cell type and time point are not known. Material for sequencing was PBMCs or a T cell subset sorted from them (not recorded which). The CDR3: CSARERGFRDNEQFF. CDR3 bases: TGCAGTGCTAGAGAGAGGGGGTTCAGGGACAATGAGCAGTTCTTC.